This is a list of T cell receptor beta chains from one sample in a study of cytomegalovirus exposure and HLA in healthy donors. Data came from immunoSEQ multiplex PCR; TCRdb stores just in-frame clones and leaves some out. Of roughly 150,000 clones listed, around a tenth are singletons. The sample was PBMCs. The source is a male donor in good health and CMV-seronegative. Both conserved end residues are part of each CDR3. Each record gives: clone size, J gene, V gene, D gene, CDR3 length, CDR3 protein. The D gene is left open where the match is weak. Only some rows state a clone size, as once, few, many or a class for expanded clones.

. . TRBV5-6 TRBD1 15 CASSFRDRESYEQYF
few TRBJ1-2 TRBV7-9 TRBD1 16 CASSLSHRGANYGYTF
few TRBJ2-4 TRBV7-9 TRBD2 16 CASSSQTSVAKNIQYF
. TRBJ2-7 TRBV5-4 TRBD2 16 CASSLTPGTSGSEQYF
few TRBJ1-1 TRBV2 TRBD1 15 CASALRDRGNTEAFF
few TRBJ2-3 TRBV18 TRBD2 18 CASSQLAGATTSTDTQYF
. TRBJ2-5 TRBV27 TRBD2 16 CASSSGLAGVMETQYF
. TRBJ1-4 TRBV7-2 . 15 CASSSPRVGSEKLFF
. TRBJ2-1 TRBV27 . 13 CASSHLLDNEQFF
few TRBJ2-5 TRBV6-6 TRBD2 15 CASSYPGTSIETQYF
few TRBJ2-3 TRBV4-2 . 14 CASSQDSLTDTQYF
. TRBJ1-4 TRBV7-9 . 13 CASSLAAGEKLFF
. TRBJ2-7 TRBV28 . 12 CASSLYAAEQYF
few TRBJ2-7 TRBV5-6 TRBD1 15 CASSPGRQGSDEQYF
. TRBJ2-3 TRBV2 . 13 CASNFETTDTQYF
few TRBJ1-3 TRBV7-8 . 16 CASSLERLSSGNTIYF
. TRBJ1-5 TRBV29-1 . 14 CSVGGGGIHQPQHF
. TRBJ1-5 TRBV7-9 TRBD1 16 CASSPWTGNSNQPQHF
. TRBJ2-1 TRBV6-6 TRBD1 15 CASTGQVSSYNEQFF
. TRBJ1-5 TRBV15 TRBD1 15 CATEDRRYRNQPQHF
few TRBJ2-7 TRBV4-1 . 16 CASSRIAQGLGSEQYF
. TRBJ2-7 TRBV2 TRBD1 17 CASSPPGTGFYGYEQYF
. TRBJ2-3 TRBV5-4 . 15 CASSLGQLEPDTQYF
few TRBJ2-7 TRBV7-2 . 13 CASSLDGSTGQYF
. TRBJ2-3 TRBV5-1 TRBD2 17 CASSWGGAGDRTDTQYF
. TRBJ2-3 TRBV18 TRBD2 15 CASSTGLAGVDTQYF
few TRBJ2-2 TRBV4-3 . 18 CASSRPSGEEVGPGELFF
. TRBJ2-3 TRBV30 . 15 CAWSVPSVGTDTQYF
few TRBJ2-2 TRBV5-1 . 15 CASSLEIQGAGELFF
. TRBJ2-1 TRBV6-1 TRBD1 13 CASSGQGKNEQFF
. TRBJ1-3 TRBV28 . 14 CASRSGSSGNTIYF
. TRBJ2-2 TRBV25-1 TRBD2 16 CASSEGEGSNTGELFF
. TRBJ2-3 TRBV5-4 . 15 CASSPRQGLPHTQYF
few TRBJ1-2 TRBV29-1 TRBD1 16 CSVEESWTGDAYGYTF
. TRBJ1-1 TRBV11-3 TRBD1 16 CASSLGTGGAESEAFF
few TRBJ1-2 TRBV28 . 14 CASSPAKVLYGYTF
. TRBJ1-2 TRBV4-2 TRBD1 16 CASSQTGTGTDYGYTF
. TRBJ1-2 TRBV19 TRBD1 15 CASNRQGTLNYGYTF
few TRBJ2-2 TRBV4-2 TRBD2 17 CASSRTSGSGRGGELFF
. TRBJ2-6 TRBV6-4 . 17 CASSDKGRSSGANVLTF
few TRBJ1-1 TRBV5-1 TRBD1 13 CAGSLERQGVAFF
. TRBJ2-2 TRBV6-1 TRBD1 16 CASSEATGGRTGELFF
. TRBJ1-1 TRBV5-1 . 14 CASSIHLMNTEAFF
. TRBJ1-4 TRBV18 . 17 CASSPVRTTLEYEKLFF
few TRBJ1-1 TRBV5-1 TRBD1 16 CASSLVGTGMNTEAFF
few TRBJ2-2 TRBV4-1 . 16 CASSQDNRAGTGELFF
. TRBJ1-2 TRBV10-1 . 15 CASQVGGHNDYGYTF